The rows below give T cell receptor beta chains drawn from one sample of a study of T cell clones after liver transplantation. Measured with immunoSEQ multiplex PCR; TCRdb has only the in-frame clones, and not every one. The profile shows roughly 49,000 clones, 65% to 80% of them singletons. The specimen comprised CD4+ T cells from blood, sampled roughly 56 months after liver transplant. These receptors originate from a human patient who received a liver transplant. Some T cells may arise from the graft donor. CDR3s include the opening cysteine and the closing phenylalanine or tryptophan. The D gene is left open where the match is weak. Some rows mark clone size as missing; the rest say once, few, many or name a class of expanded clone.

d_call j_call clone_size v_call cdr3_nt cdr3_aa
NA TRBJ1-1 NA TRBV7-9 TGTGCCAGCAGCTCCTCGGGACCGGGGGTAGGCACTGAAGCTTTCTTT CASSSSGPGVGTEAFF
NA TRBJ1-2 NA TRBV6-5 TGTGCCAGCAGTTACTCTACCACGGGTGGGGGCTACACCTTC CASSYSTTGGGYTF
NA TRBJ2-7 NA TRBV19 TGTGCCAGTAGCCAGGAGGGGGTCAGGAGAGAGCAGTACTTC CASSQEGVRREQYF
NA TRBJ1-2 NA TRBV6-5 TGTGCCAGCAGTACCCGTTATGGCTACACCTTC CASSTRYGYTF
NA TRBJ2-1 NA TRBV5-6 TGTGCCAGCAGCTTCGGGAATGAGCAGTTCTTC CASSFGNEQFF
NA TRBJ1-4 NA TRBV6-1 TGTGCCAGCAGTGAAGTGGGAGAAGTTAATGAAAAACTGTTTTTT CASSEVGEVNEKLFF
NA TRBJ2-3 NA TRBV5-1 TGCGCCAGCAGCTCAGGACGGGACACAGATACGCAGTATTTT CASSSGRDTDTQYF
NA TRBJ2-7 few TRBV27 TGTGCCAGCAGCAGGGAGGGGGACGAGCAGTACTTC CASSREGDEQYF
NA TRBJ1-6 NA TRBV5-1 TGCGCCAGCAGCTTGGAGGGGGGGTCCTATAATTCACCCCTCCACTTT CASSLEGGSYNSPLHF
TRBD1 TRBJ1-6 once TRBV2 TGTGCCAGCATAGGACAGGGAACCTATAATTCACCCCTCCACTTT CASIGQGTYNSPLHF
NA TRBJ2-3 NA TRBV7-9 TGTGCCCGAAGGGGGGGGCCAACAGATACGCAGTATTTT CARRGGPTDTQYF
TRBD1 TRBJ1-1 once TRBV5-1 TGCGCCAGCAGCTCGGGACAGACCACTGAAGCTTTCTTT CASSSGQTTEAFF
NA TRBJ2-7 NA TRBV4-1 TGCGCCAGCAGCCGAGGGGAGGAGTACGAGCAGTACTTC CASSRGEEYEQYF
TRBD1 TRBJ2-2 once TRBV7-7 TGTGCCAGCAGCGCCCGACAGGGGGGCGGGGAGCTGTTTTTT CASSARQGGGELFF
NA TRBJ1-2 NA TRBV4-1 TGCGCCAGCAGCCAAGTTCCGGGGGCTAACTATGGCTACACCTTC CASSQVPGANYGYTF
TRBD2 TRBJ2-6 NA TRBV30 TGTGCCTGGAGTTACGGACTAGCGGCGTCTGGGGCCAACGTCCTGACTTTC CAWSYGLAASGANVLTF
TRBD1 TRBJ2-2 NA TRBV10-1 TGCGCCAGCAGTGAAGGACAGGGCACCGGGGAGCTGTTTTTT CASSEGQGTGELFF
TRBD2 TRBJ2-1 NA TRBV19 TGTGCCAGTAAAGTGGCGGGGGGGCCCCATGAGCAGTTCTTC CASKVAGGPHEQFF
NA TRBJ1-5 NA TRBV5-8 TGTGCCAGCAGCCAACAAGGGCAGCCCCAGCATTTT CASSQQGQPQHF
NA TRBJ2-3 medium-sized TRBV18 TGTGCCAGCTCACCATCCGGTTACACAGATACGCAGTATTTT CASSPSGYTDTQYF
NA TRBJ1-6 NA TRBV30 TGTGCCTGGACAGCGTACGATTCACCCCTCCACTTT CAWTAYDSPLHF
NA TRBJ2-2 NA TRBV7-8 TGTGCCAGCAGGCCAGGGATGGGGAACACCGGGGAGCTGTTTTTT CASRPGMGNTGELFF
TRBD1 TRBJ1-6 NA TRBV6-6 TGTGCCAGCAGTTACGGGACAGGGGCATCACCCCTCCACTTT CASSYGTGASPLHF
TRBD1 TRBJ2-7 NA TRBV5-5 TGTGCCAGCAGCTTGGCCGACGACAGGGTCTTTAGGGAGCAGTACTTC CASSLADDRVFREQYF
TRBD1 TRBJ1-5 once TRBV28 TGTGCCAGCAGCGGGACAGGGAGTAGGTATAGCAATCAGCCCCAGCATTTT CASSGTGSRYSNQPQHF
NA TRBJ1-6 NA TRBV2 TGTGCCAGCGTTTACGAGGGAAGAAATTCACCCCTCCACTTT CASVYEGRNSPLHF
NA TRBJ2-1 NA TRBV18 TGTGCCAGCTCACAAGGACAGAAGAGGGATGAGCAGTTCTTC CASSQGQKRDEQFF
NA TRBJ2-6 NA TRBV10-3 TGTGCCATCAACGACTACACTGGGGCCAACGTCCTGACTTTC CAINDYTGANVLTF
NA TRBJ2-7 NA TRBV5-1 TGCGCCAGCAGTCGGGCTGGCGGGCGGGACAGCAACTACGAGCAGTACTTC CASSRAGGRDSNYEQYF
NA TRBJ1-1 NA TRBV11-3 TGTGCCAGCAGCCCCGACTACCCGACAGCAGGGAGCACTGAAGCTTTCTTT CASSPDYPTAGSTEAFF
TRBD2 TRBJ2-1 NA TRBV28 TGTGCCAGCAGCTCGGGGAGGGGCTACAATGAGCAGTTCTTC CASSSGRGYNEQFF
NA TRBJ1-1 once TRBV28 TGTGCCAGCAGTTTCGGACGGAACACTGAAGCTTTCTTT CASSFGRNTEAFF
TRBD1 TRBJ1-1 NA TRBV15 TGTGCCACCAGCAGCCGACAGGGTGGGACTGAAGCTTTCTTT CATSSRQGGTEAFF
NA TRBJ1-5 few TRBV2 TGTGCCAGCAGTAAGCCGGGTCTCAATCAGCCCCAGCATTTT CASSKPGLNQPQHF
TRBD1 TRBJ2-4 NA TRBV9 TGTGCCAGCAGCGTAGAAGCGGGACAGGGAAACATTCAGTACTTC CASSVEAGQGNIQYF
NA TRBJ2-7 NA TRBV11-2 TGTGCCAGCAGACCAGCCTCTCGCTCCGACGAGCAGTACTTC CASRPASRSDEQYF
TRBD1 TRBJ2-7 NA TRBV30 TGTGCCTGGAGTAAGACAGGGAGAAACTCCTACGAGCAGTACTTC CAWSKTGRNSYEQYF
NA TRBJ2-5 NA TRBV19 TGTGCCAGTAGTATCATGGGGTTCAAGACCCAGTACTTC CASSIMGFKTQYF
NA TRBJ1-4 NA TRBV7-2 TGTGCCAGCAGCTTAGAGGGCAGGCCCCATGAAAAACTGTTTTTT CASSLEGRPHEKLFF
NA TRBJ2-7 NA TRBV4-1 TGCGCCAGCAGCCAAGACCCACAGGGAACCTACGAGCAGTACTTC CASSQDPQGTYEQYF
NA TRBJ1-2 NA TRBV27 TGTGCCAGCAGTTTGAAGGGTTTTAACTATGGCTACACCTTC CASSLKGFNYGYTF
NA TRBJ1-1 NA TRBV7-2 TGTGCCAGCAGCATTCAGACGATGAACACTGAAGCTTTCTTT CASSIQTMNTEAFF
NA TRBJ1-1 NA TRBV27 TGTGCCAGCAGTTTATCTCGAGGAACTGAAGCTTTCTTT CASSLSRGTEAFF
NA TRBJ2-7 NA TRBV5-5 TGTGCCAGCAGCACCTCGACAGCGGCGACCTACGAGCAGTACTTC CASSTSTAATYEQYF
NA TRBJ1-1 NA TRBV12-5 TGTGCTAGTGGTTGCCCTTCCCGAGGTTTCTTT CASGCPSRGFF
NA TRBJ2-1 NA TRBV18 TGTGCCAGCTCACCCCGTAACTTAGGGGGGCTGGGTGAACGAGATGAGCAGTTCTTC CASSPRNLGGLGERDEQFF
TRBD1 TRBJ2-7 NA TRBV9 TGTGCCAGCAGCGTAGTCCCGGGACAGGGCGCCTACGAGCAGTACTTC CASSVVPGQGAYEQYF
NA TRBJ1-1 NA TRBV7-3 TGTGCCAGCAGCAACGGGGTGAACACTGAAGCTTTCTTT CASSNGVNTEAFF
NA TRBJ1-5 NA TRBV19 TGTGCCAGTATAAACTCAAACGAGGCTCAGCCCCAGCATTTT CASINSNEAQPQHF
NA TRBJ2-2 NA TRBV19 TGTGCCAGTAGAAGGGGAGACGATAAGGACGGGGAGCTGTTTTTT CASRRGDDKDGELFF
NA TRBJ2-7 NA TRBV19 TGTGCCAGTCGACCCTACGGTTCCTCCTACGAGCAGTACTTT CASRPYGSSYEQYF
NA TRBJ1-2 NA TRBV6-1 TGTGCCAGCAGAACAGTCTACTATGGCTACACCTTC CASRTVYYGYTF
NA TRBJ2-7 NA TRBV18 TGTGCCAGCTCCCTGGGGGGGCTGAGCTCCTACGAGCAGTACTTC CASSLGGLSSYEQYF
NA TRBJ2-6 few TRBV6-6 TGTGCCAGCAGTTACTCTCCAGGAGGTGGGGCCAACGTCCTGACTTTC CASSYSPGGGANVLTF
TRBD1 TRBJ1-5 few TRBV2 TGTGCCAGCAGTCTTGGACAGGGCCCTCGGCCCCAGCATTTT CASSLGQGPRPQHF
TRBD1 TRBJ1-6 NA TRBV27 TGTGCCAGCAGTTATGACAGGGGCAATTCACCCCTCCACTTT CASSYDRGNSPLHF